This entry lists 18 T cell receptor beta chains sequenced from one sample in a study of blood T cell repertoires in COVID-19 (dated by TCRdb to the early 2020s). Receptors were amplified or captured by the immunoSEQ multiplex PCR assay. As stored in TCRdb, this immuneACCESS dataset retains in-frame rearrangements with V and J assigned. A fraction of the clones does not appear; measured against another copy, unresolved V genes explain less than half of the discrepancy, and the remainder lacks a known reason. Recorded for this sample are about 100,000 clones; roughly 85% of them occurred a single time. The ten largest clones take up 31% of the sample. Sequenced input: peripheral blood. The receptors derive from a man between 65 and 80 years old with active or convalescent COVID-19.

The chain is built from TRBV7-2 and TRBJ1-2; D is undetermined. The CDR3 sequence is 13 residues long. In germline, CDR1 is SGHTA, CDR2 FQGNSA. V gave up 4 bases and J gave up 2 bases, with 8 bases separating them. This CDR3 reads CASSSDLNYGYTF. The CDR3 DNA is TGTGCCAGCAGCTCGGACTTAAACTATGGCTACACCTTC.

This clone was found once. The genes are TRBV7-2 and TRBJ1-2; the match to TRBD1 covers 8 bases. CDR3 length equals 14 residues. J was trimmed by 8 bases and V by 3 bases; bases with no gene match: 8. The germline V gene has CDR1 SGHTA and CDR2 FQGNSA. CDR3 sequence: CASSFTDRGSGYTF. The CDR3 DNA reads as TGTGCCAGCAGCTTTACTGACAGGGGATCCGGCTACACCTTC.

The J gene is TRBJ2-2, the V gene TRBV7-2, with TRBD2 matching 8 bases. The germline V gene encodes CDR1 SGHTA and CDR2 FQGNSA. With 3 bases clipped from V and 2 bases from J, the junction kept 2 bases outside the gene matches. The length of the CDR3 is 15 residues. This CDR3 is CASSFTSGNTGELFF. The CDR3, as DNA: TGTGCCAGCAGCTTCACTAGCGGAAACACCGGGGAGCTGTTTTTT.

The rearrangement joins TRBV5-5 to TRBJ2-7, with D maybe TRBD2 (7 bases). This CDR3 is built from 16 residues. In germline, CDR1 is SGHKS, CDR2 YYEKEE (reference sequence). The germline V and J ends were trimmed by 4 bases and 1 base, with 18 bases remaining between them. The CDR3 region is CASSTGGGTTSYEQYF. The DNA of the CDR3 is TGTGCCAGCAGCACTGGGGGGGGGACAACGTCCTACGAGCAGTACTTC.

This clone came up once. This chain uses TRBV19 with TRBJ1-5; TRBD1 is a possible D gene (6 bases). Germline-derived CDR1 and CDR2 are LNHDA and SQIVND (reference sequence). Trimming took 6 bases from V and 0 from J, leaving 21 bases between them. The CDR3 spans 18 residues. This CDR3 reads CASSLDSWQHYSNQPQHF. The DNA for the CDR3 is TGTGCCAGTAGCCTGGACAGCTGGCAGCACTATAGCAATCAGCCCCAGCATTTT.

V and J are TRBV7-9 and TRBJ1-1; a weak D match, TRBD1 (6 bases). The CDR3 is 17 amino acids. CDR1 SEHNR and CDR2 FQNEAQ come from the germline V gene (reference sequence). The germline V and J ends were trimmed by 6 bases and 0 bases, with 20 bases remaining between them. The CDR3 DNA is TGTGCCAGCAGTCCTGCGGGCAGTGGGGGCATGAACACTGAAGCTTTCTTT. Protein sequence: CASSPAGSGGMNTEAFF.

This sequence joins TRBV27 and TRBJ2-1, with 9 bases fitting TRBD2. This CDR3 comprises 14 residues. Germline loops: CDR1 MNHEY, CDR2 SMNVEV (reference sequence). V gave up 4 bases and J gave up 7 bases; unmatched junction bases: 5. CDR3 protein: CASSWRGGMNEQFF. The CDR3 nucleotides read TGTGCCAGCAGTTGGCGGGGGGGGATGAATGAGCAGTTCTTC.

V and J are TRBV19 and TRBJ2-7; tentatively, D is TRBD1 (6 bases). V dropped 10 bases and J dropped 1 base, with 8 bases sitting between them. Per the germline V gene, CDR1 is LNHDA and CDR2 is SQIVND (reference sequence). The CDR3 contains 11 residues. Here the CDR3 DNA reads TGTGCCACCGGACAGTCCTACGAGCAGTACTTC. Amino acids: CATGQSYEQYF.

The J gene is TRBJ2-1, the V gene TRBV30; TRBD2 aligns across 10 bases. The junction had 8 bases not matched to a gene; V was cut back by 8 bases and J by 4 bases. CDR1 GTSNPN and CDR2 SVGIG come from the germline V gene (reference sequence). This CDR3 has 14 amino acids. CDR3 sequence reads: CAAAGTSVYNEQFF. Here the CDR3 DNA reads TGTGCCGCTGCCGGGACTAGCGTTTACAATGAGCAGTTCTTC. The entire variable domain, with the rest obtained from reference TRBV30 and TRBJ2-1, is as follows: SQTIHQWPATLVQPVGSPLSLECTVEGTSNPNLYWYRQAAGRGLQLLFYSVGIGQISSEVPQNLSASRPQDRQFILSSKKLLLSDSGFYLCAAAGTSVYNEQFFGPGTRLTVL.

This clone was counted between two and nine times. This chain connects TRBV24-1 to TRBJ2-1, with 11 bases lining up with TRBD2. The junction had 3 bases not matched to a gene; V was cut back by 3 bases and J by 3 bases. From germline, CDR1 is KGHDR and CDR2 SFDVKD. The CDR3 is 16 amino acids. This chain's CDR3 is CATSDVAGGNYNEQFF. CDR3 DNA sequence: TGTGCCACCAGTGATGTAGCGGGGGGGAACTACAATGAGCAGTTCTTC.

The chain is built from TRBV13 and TRBJ2-2, with a possible D match to TRBD2 (6 bases). This CDR3 is 17 amino acids long. Germline V gives CDR1 PRHDT, CDR2 FYEKMQ (reference sequence). Trimming left V 7 bases short and J 7 bases short, with 25 bases between. The CDR3: CASTRGSGPTKGGELFF. DNA of the CDR3: TGTGCCAGCACCCGGGGTAGCGGACCCACTAAGGGCGGGGAGCTGTTTTTT.

The chain has TRBV4-1 and TRBJ2-2; 10 bases match TRBD2. The CDR3 sequence is 18 residues long. Germline V gives CDR1 MGHRA, CDR2 YSYEKL. V gave up 1 base and J gave up 8 bases; unmatched junction bases: 13. As DNA, the CDR3 is TGCGCCAGCAGCCAAGGTTCTCCCAGCGGGAGGGCCGGGGGGGAGCTGTTTTTT. Residues: CASSQGSPSGRAGGELFF.

The gene calls are TRBV5-4 and TRBJ2-7; 7 bases map to TRBD2. With V trimmed by 4 bases and J by 4 bases, 11 bases remained unmatched. This CDR3 is built from 15 residues. From germline, CDR1 is SGHNT and CDR2 YYREEE (reference sequence). The CDR3: CASSPAGGTLYEQYF. The CDR3 region has the DNA TGTGCCAGCAGCCCGGCCGGGGGGACTCTATACGAGCAGTACTTC.

This chain uses TRBV5-4 with TRBJ1-6, with a weak D call TRBD1 (6 bases). This CDR3 has 16 amino acids. V dropped 4 bases and J dropped 0 bases, with 11 bases sitting between them. The germline V gene encodes CDR1 SGHNT and CDR2 YYREEE (reference sequence). The CDR3 coding sequence is TGTGCCAGCAGCATTGACAGGTCCTCCTATAATTCACCCCTCCACTTT. Encoded protein: CASSIDRSSYNSPLHF.

The chain has TRBV25-1 and TRBJ1-4; 11 bases are shared with TRBD1. The CDR3 contains 14 residues. Germline-derived CDR1 and CDR2 are MGHDK and SYGVNS. V was pared by 6 bases and J by 7 bases, with 4 bases of the junction left unmatched. CDR3 amino acids: CASRPGQGGEKLFF. DNA of the CDR3: TGTGCCAGCAGACCGGGACAGGGGGGTGAAAAACTGTTTTTT.

The chain uses TRBV18 and TRBJ2-5, with D perhaps matching TRBD1 (6 bases). CDR3 length: 13 amino acids. From germline, CDR1 is KGHSH and CDR2 LQKENI. Trimming pared 6 bases from V and 6 bases from J, leaving 14 bases between. This CDR3 is CASSSDSQQTQYF. DNA of the CDR3: TGTGCCAGCTCCTCGGACAGTCAACAGACCCAGTACTTC.

CDR3 nucleotides: TGTGCCAGCAGCTTTCCCGGGGGTCCTTCCTACGAGCAGTACTTC. It codes for CASSFPGGPSYEQYF. The chain couples TRBV7-2 to TRBJ2-7, with a weak D call TRBD2 (6 bases). This CDR3 spans 15 amino acids. V shed 3 bases and J shed 1 base, with 13 bases lying between them. Germline CDR1 is SGHTA and CDR2 is FQGNSA.

This sequence joins TRBV28 and TRBJ1-5; the D gene is possibly TRBD1 (6 bases). The CDR3 runs 13 residues. Trimming stripped 5 bases from V and 7 bases from J, with 12 bases between. The V gene's germline CDR1 is MDHEN and CDR2 SYDVKM. CDR3 loop: CASSQGTGQPQHF. CDR3 nucleotides: TGTGCCAGCAGTCAGGGGACGGGGCAGCCCCAGCATTTT. The full variable domain, with the rest looked up from reference TRBV28 and TRBJ1-5, is DVKVTQSSRYLVKRTGEKVFLECVQDMDHENMFWYRQDPGLGLRLIYFSYDVKMKEKGDIPEGYSVSREKKERFSLILESASTNQTSMYLCASSQGTGQPQHFGDGTRLSIL.